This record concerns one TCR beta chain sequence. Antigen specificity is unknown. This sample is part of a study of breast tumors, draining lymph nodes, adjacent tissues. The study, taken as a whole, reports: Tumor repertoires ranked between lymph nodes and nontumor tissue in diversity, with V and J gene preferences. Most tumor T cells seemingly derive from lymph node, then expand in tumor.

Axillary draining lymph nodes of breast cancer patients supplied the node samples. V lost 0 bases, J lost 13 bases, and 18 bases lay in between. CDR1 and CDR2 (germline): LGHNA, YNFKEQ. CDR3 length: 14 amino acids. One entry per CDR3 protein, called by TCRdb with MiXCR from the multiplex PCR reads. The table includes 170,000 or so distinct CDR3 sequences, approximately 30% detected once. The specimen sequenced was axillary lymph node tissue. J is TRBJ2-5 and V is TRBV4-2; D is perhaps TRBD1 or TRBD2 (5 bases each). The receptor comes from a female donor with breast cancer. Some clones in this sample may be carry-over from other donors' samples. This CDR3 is CASSQDEPWGRRYF. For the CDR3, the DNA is TGTGCCAGCAGCCAAGATGAGCCCTGGGGACGGAGGTACTTC.